These 29 T cell receptor beta chains share one sample of origin, sequenced in a study of CD8 T cells in Susac syndrome. Reverse transcription used about 0.45 to 1 ug RNA and random hexamers. TCRdb called the immunoSEQ multiplex PCR reads again in MiXCR, with one record for every CDR3 protein. This sample has around 170,000 distinct CDR3 sequences, with roughly 95% found just once. The sample consisted of CD4+ T cells from PBMCs. The receptors originated from a human donor with Susac syndrome.

This clonotype was observed a single time. The chain uses TRBV9 and TRBJ2-2, with 10 nucleotides matching TRBD1. Germline V gene lookup returns CDR1 SGDLS and CDR2 YYNGEE. The ends lost 0 bases at V and 9 bases at J; junction bases unmatched: 14. CDR3 size: 18 residues. The CDR3 reads CASSVDLGTGVSRRELFF. As DNA, the CDR3 is TGTGCCAGCAGCGTAGATCTAGGGACAGGGGTCTCTCGCCGGGAGCTGTTTTTT.

The chain has TRBV5-1 and TRBJ2-3; 9 nucleotides line up with TRBD2. The CDR3 sequence is 15 residues long. Germline loops: CDR1 SGHRS, CDR2 YFSETQ. Trimming took 2 bases from V and 4 from J; bases not matched to a gene: 5. Written as DNA, the CDR3 is TGCGCCAGCAGCTTTAGCGGGAGAGGGTCAGATACGCAGTATTTT. It specifies CASSFSGRGSDTQYF.

The rearrangement uses TRBV30 and TRBJ1-2, with a tentative D call TRBD1 (6 bases). Germline CDR1 reads GTSNPN; CDR2 reads SVGIG (reference sequence). The CDR3 contains 11 residues. Trimming removed 4 bases at V and 7 bases at J, with 10 bases between. The CDR3 protein is CAWKGGSGYTF. CDR3 DNA: TGTGCCTGGAAAGGGGGATCTGGCTACACCTTC.

The rearrangement uses TRBV11-2 and TRBJ1-2, with 11 bases matching TRBD1. The V segment lost 3 bases and the J segment 5 bases; nucleotides outside the gene matches: 2. CDR1 is SGHAT and CDR2 is FQNNGV in the germline V gene. This CDR3 spans 14 amino acids. The DNA of the CDR3 is TGTGCCAGCAGCTTCGGACAGGGGGCTTATGGCTACACCTTC. Translating gives CASSFGQGAYGYTF.

The V and J genes are TRBV28 and TRBJ2-5, with TRBD1 as a possible D gene (6 bases). This CDR3 spans 13 amino acids. V lost 7 bases and J 4 bases, leaving 13 bases between the germline ends. Germline V CDR1 and CDR2: MDHEN, SYDVKM. CDR3 loop: CASTPTGRETQYF. Here the CDR3 DNA reads TGTGCCAGCACCCCTACAGGGAGAGAGACCCAGTACTTC.

The chain is built from TRBV19 and TRBJ2-2; D unresolved. Germline CDR1 reads LNHDA; CDR2 reads SQIVND (reference sequence). V was trimmed by 5 bases and J by 6 bases, leaving 7 bases between them. The CDR3 extends over 12 amino acids. The CDR3: CASSLVPGELFF. Written as DNA, the CDR3 is TGTGCCAGTAGTCTAGTTCCCGGGGAGCTGTTTTTT.

This chain uses TRBV6-6 with TRBJ2-3; 9 bases are a match to TRBD1. There are 15 residues in the CDR3. Per the germline V gene, CDR1 is MNHNY and CDR2 is SVGAGI (reference sequence). J was trimmed by 1 base and V by 6 bases; bases with no gene match: 5. The CDR3 loop is CASRTRDRGTDTQYF. The CDR3 region has the DNA TGTGCCAGCAGAACCCGGGACAGGGGCACAGATACGCAGTATTTT.

J is TRBJ2-2 and V is TRBV24-1, with a tentative D call TRBD1 (6 bases). Trimming cost V 1 base and J 0 bases, with 11 bases left between them. Per germline, CDR1 KGHDR and CDR2 SFDVKD. The CDR3 is made up of 17 amino acids. The CDR3 spells CATSDFGTTSNTGELFF. CDR3 coding DNA: TGTGCCACCAGTGATTTCGGGACAACTTCGAACACCGGGGAGCTGTTTTTT.

The V call is TRBV7-3, the J call TRBJ2-2; 7 bases line up with TRBD1. The CDR3 contains 15 residues. The V gene's germline CDR1 is SGHTA and CDR2 FQGTGA. With V trimmed by 1 base and J by 8 bases, 7 bases remained unmatched. The CDR3 DNA reads as TGTGCCAGCAGCTTAAGTGGCCAGGGGGTAGGGGAGCTGTTTTTT. This sequence encodes CASSLSGQGVGELFF.

This clonotype appeared once. V and J are TRBV27 and TRBJ2-1, with 8 bases that match TRBD2. The CDR3 has 16 residues. V trimming: 7 bases; J trimming: 9 bases; junction bases outside the gene matches: 17. The V gene's germline CDR1 is MNHEY and CDR2 SMNVEV (reference sequence). CDR3 region: CASTQYLAGGRGEQFF. As DNA, the CDR3 is TGTGCCAGCACCCAATATCTAGCGGGTGGACGGGGTGAGCAGTTCTTC.

The gene calls are TRBV13 and TRBJ2-7; maybe TRBD2 (6 bases). V lost 2 bases to trimming and J lost 5 bases, with 7 bases between them. Germline CDR1 reads PRHDT; CDR2 reads FYEKMQ (reference sequence). The CDR3 contains 12 residues. The CDR3 nucleotides are TGTGCCAGCAGCTTACGGGGGAACGAGCAGTACGTC. This translates into CASSLRGNEQYV.

This chain uses TRBV7-2 with TRBJ2-6; either TRBD1 or TRBD2 may fit D (6 bases each). This CDR3 is built from 19 residues. The ends were cut back, 1 base at V and 2 bases at J, with 18 bases in the middle. From germline, CDR1 is SGHTA and CDR2 FQGNSA. The CDR3 protein is CASSLVPGGLGAGANVLTF. CDR3 nucleotide sequence: TGTGCCAGCAGCTTAGTCCCCGGGGGCCTGGGGGCTGGGGCCAACGTCCTGACTTTC.

Comment on this clonotype: One junction end does not reproduce the germline sequence, and a read error may be involved. The chain employs TRBV2 and TRBJ2-7, with D hard to call. This CDR3 has 11 residues. Germline V gives CDR1 SNHLY, CDR2 FYNNEI. The chain's CDR3 is CASREAYEQYF. The DNA of the CDR3 is TGTGCCAGCAGGGAAGCCTACGAGCAGTACTTC.

The chain carries TRBV5-1 and TRBJ2-1, with D possibly TRBD1 on 7 matching bases. The germline V gene encodes CDR1 SGHRS and CDR2 YFSETQ. There are 15 residues in the CDR3. V was clipped by 0 bases and J by 6 bases, with 13 bases between them. CDR3 nucleotides: TGCGCCAGCAGCTTGGTGGCAGGGGGAGGCAATGAGCAGTTCTTC. This codes for CASSLVAGGGNEQFF.

The count of this clonotype is one. This chain links TRBV29-1 with TRBJ2-1; 9 bases fit TRBD2. This CDR3 contains 16 residues. With 4 bases clipped from V and 2 bases from J, the junction kept 9 bases outside the gene matches. Germline V gives CDR1 SQVTM, CDR2 ANQGSEA. The CDR3 region is CSVGGSGRLPYNEQFF. DNA for the CDR3: TGCAGCGTTGGGGGAAGCGGGAGGCTTCCCTACAATGAGCAGTTCTTC.

V gene TRBV28 combines with J gene TRBJ2-5; TRBD1 agrees at 7 bases. Germline V lookup: CDR1 MDHEN, CDR2 SYDVKM. The V gene end was trimmed by 6 bases and the J gene end by 4 bases; junction bases not matched to a gene: 11. The CDR3 totals 15 residues. The CDR3 bases are TGTGCCAGCAGATCACCGACAGGGATCCGAGAGACCCAGTACTTC. Amino acids: CASRSPTGIRETQYF.

V is TRBV10-3 and J is TRBJ2-3; no clear D. Germline lookup yields CDR1 ENHRY and CDR2 SYGVKD. Trimming removed 0 bases from V and 7 bases from J, with 8 bases in between. CDR3 length: 13 residues. CDR3: CAISESGMNTQYF. The DNA of the CDR3 is TGTGCCATCAGTGAGTCTGGTATGAATACGCAGTATTTT.

The chain is built from TRBV9 and TRBJ2-1, with 9 nucleotides matching TRBD1. Germline CDR1 and CDR2: SGDLS and YYNGEE. V was clipped by 3 bases and J by 8 bases; unmatched bases: 9. The CDR3 sequence is 15 residues long. The CDR3 spells CASSAGTGSGDEQFF. For the CDR3, the DNA is TGTGCCAGCAGCGCGGGGACAGGGTCGGGTGATGAGCAGTTCTTC.

This chain uses TRBV18 with TRBJ2-7; D unresolved. Germline V gives CDR1 KGHSH, CDR2 LQKENI. V lost 6 bases and J lost 4, with 10 bases in between. This CDR3 is 12 amino acids long. In DNA, the CDR3 is TGTGCCAGCTCCCCCCAGTTATACGAGCAGTACTTC. It translates to CASSPQLYEQYF.

This chain joins TRBV5-8 and TRBJ2-3; no reliable D call. Germline V gene sequence: CDR1 SGHTS, CDR2 YDEGEE. The V end was cut by 1 base, the J end by 4 bases, with 13 bases between. The CDR3 contains 15 residues. This CDR3 reads CASSLRQARADTQYF. For the CDR3, the DNA is TGTGCCAGCAGCTTGAGGCAGGCTCGGGCAGATACGCAGTATTTT.

This clonotype was picked up one time. The chain has TRBV20-1 and TRBJ2-3, with a possible D match to TRBD1 (6 bases). CDR3 length: 13 amino acids. The V end lost 2 bases, the J end lost 7 bases, and 13 bases lay between the germline ends. Germline CDR1 and CDR2: DFQATT and SNEGSKA (reference sequence). The CDR3, as DNA: TGCAGTGCTAGACCACAGGGACCCTATACGCAGTATTTT. Its protein product is CSARPQGPYTQYF.

The chain is built from TRBV29-1 and TRBJ1-1; D not resolved. The V end was cut by 5 bases, the J end by 1 base, with 5 bases between. The CDR3 covers 11 residues. The germline gives CDR1 SQVTM, CDR2 ANQGSEA. The CDR3 reads CSVRKNTEAFF. The CDR3 coding sequence is TGCAGCGTTAGGAAGAACACTGAAGCTTTCTTT.

The chain couples TRBV24-1 to TRBJ2-2; 8 positions agree with TRBD1. CDR3 size: 16 residues. Germline loops: CDR1 KGHDR, CDR2 SFDVKD. J gave up 5 bases and V 0 bases, and 4 bases lay outside the gene matches. CDR3 coding DNA: TGTGCCACCAGTGATTTGGAGCAGGGGGCAACCGGGGAGCTGTTTTTT. Amino acid sequence: CATSDLEQGATGELFF.

This clonotype was detected only once. V is TRBV29-1 and J is TRBJ2-2; TRBD2 aligns across 10 bases. The V gene's germline CDR1 is SQVTM and CDR2 ANQGSEA. Trimming removed 6 bases from V and 1 base from J; junction bases left unmatched: 5. CDR3 length equals 15 residues. The CDR3 DNA reads TGCAGCGTGAGGACTAGCGGATTGAACACCGGGGAGCTGTTTTTT. This gives the protein CSVRTSGLNTGELFF.

The chain recombines TRBV6-1 with TRBJ2-1, with 8 nucleotides matching TRBD2. With V trimmed by 2 bases and J by 5 bases, 8 bases remained unmatched. CDR1 is MNHNS and CDR2 is SASEGT in the germline V gene. The CDR3 extends over 16 amino acids. The CDR3 here is CASSERSRGAHNEQFF. The CDR3 nucleotides are TGTGCCAGCAGTGAAAGGTCGCGGGGGGCCCACAATGAGCAGTTCTTC.

The chain uses TRBV2 and TRBJ2-2; 14 nucleotides line up with TRBD2. CDR3 length: 14 amino acids. CDR1 and CDR2 (germline): SNHLY, FYNNEI. V shed 8 bases, J shed 4 bases, and the junction held 0 bases outside the gene matches. CDR3 region: CASGTSGSTGELFF. CDR3 in DNA: TGTGCCAGCGGGACTAGCGGGAGCACCGGGGAGCTGTTTTTT.

The chain combines TRBV12-3 or TRBV12-4 with TRBJ1-2; D remains unclear. The CDR3 loop spans 11 amino acids. V was pared by 0 bases and J by 13 bases, with 9 bases between. CDR3 bases: TGTGCCAGCAGTTTAGCCATCTTTGCCACCTTC. Amino acids: CASSLAIFATF.

The chain recombines TRBV28 with TRBJ2-1; D gene ambiguous. V shed 3 bases and J shed 0 bases, with 6 bases lying between them. The length of the CDR3 is 14 residues. Germline CDR1 MDHEN, CDR2 SYDVKM. In DNA form, the CDR3 reads TGTGCCAGCAGTTTGCTTCCCTCCTACAATGAGCAGTTCTTC. Protein product: CASSLLPSYNEQFF.

This clonotype was recorded only once. The chain joins TRBV12-3 or TRBV12-4 to TRBJ2-1; no clear D. The CDR3 is 10 amino acids. CDR3 region: CATPYNEQFF. CDR3 coding DNA: TGTGCAACCCCTTACAATGAGCAGTTCTTC.